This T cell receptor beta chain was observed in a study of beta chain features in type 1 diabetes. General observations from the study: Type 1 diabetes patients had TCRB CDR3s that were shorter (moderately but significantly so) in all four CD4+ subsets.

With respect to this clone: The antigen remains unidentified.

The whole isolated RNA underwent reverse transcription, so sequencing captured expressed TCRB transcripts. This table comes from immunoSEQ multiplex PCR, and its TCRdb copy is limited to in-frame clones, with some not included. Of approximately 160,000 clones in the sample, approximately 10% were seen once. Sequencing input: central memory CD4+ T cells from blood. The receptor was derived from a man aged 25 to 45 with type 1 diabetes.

The CDR3 loop reads CAGQTQGGGELFF. The CDR3 DNA is TGTGCCGGCCAAACTCAGGGTGGCGGGGAGCTGTTTTTT. The chain recombines TRBV5-4 with TRBJ2-2; D is perhaps TRBD1 (5 bases). V lost 10 bases to trimming and J lost 7 bases, with 17 bases between them. In germline, CDR1 is SGHNT, CDR2 YYREEE (reference sequence). This CDR3 has 13 amino acids.